The 11 T cell receptor beta chains below were found in one sample sequenced in a study of T cell clones after liver transplantation. Assay used: immunoSEQ multiplex PCR; TCRdb lists only in-frame clones, some missing. The sample carries over 50,000 clones, about 90% recorded once. Sequenced material: CD8+ T cells from blood, taken 12 months after liver transplant. The receptors derive from a human patient who received a liver transplant. Some of these T cells may belong to the graft donor.

The table lists this clone with a few counts. The chain has TRBV7-2 and TRBJ1-3; TRBD1 agrees at 7 bases. The CDR3 loop spans 14 amino acids. With V trimmed by 2 bases and J by 8 bases, 6 bases remained unmatched. Germline-derived CDR1 and CDR2 are SGHTA and FQGNSA. The CDR3 nucleotides read TGTGCCAGCAGCTTAATAGGGGGCGCGGACACCATATATTTT. Translated: CASSLIGGADTIYF. Using reference TRBV7-2 and TRBJ1-3 for the parts outside the CDR3, the full variable domain is GAGVSQSPSNKVTEKGKDVELRCDPISGHTALYWYRQSLGQGLEFLIYFQGNSAPDKSGLPSDRFSAERTGGSVSTLTIQRTQQEDSAVYLCASSLIGGADTIYFGEGSWLTVV.

V and J are TRBV19 and TRBJ1-1; a weak D match, TRBD1 (6 bases). Germline V gene lookup returns CDR1 LNHDA and CDR2 SQIVND (reference sequence). The CDR3 loop spans 13 amino acids. V was trimmed by 7 bases and J by 3 bases, leaving 12 bases between them. CDR3 sequence reads: CASMGGFDTEAFF. CDR3 DNA sequence: TGTGCCAGTATGGGGGGCTTTGACACTGAAGCTTTCTTT.

Details on this clone: Other DNA sequences of this sample code for an identical CDR3. The gene calls are TRBV5-1 and TRBJ1-1; TRBD1 matches 8 bases. Germline CDR1 SGHRS, CDR2 YFSETQ. This CDR3 has 15 residues. V dropped 4 bases and J dropped 1; count of bases not matched to a gene: 6. The DNA of the CDR3 is TGCGCCAGCAGCCTGGAAGGACAGGGGAACACTGAAGCTTTCTTT. It encodes CASSLEGQGNTEAFF. Filled out from reference TRBV5-1 and TRBJ1-1, the complete variable domain reads KAGVTQTPRYLIKTRGQQVTLSCSPISGHRSVSWYQQTPGQGLQFLFEYFSETQRNKGNFPGRFSGRQFSNSRSEMNVSTLELGDSALYLCASSLEGQGNTEAFFGQGTRLTVV.

This chain links TRBV5-1 with TRBJ1-3; no clear D gene. Germline loops: CDR1 SGHRS, CDR2 YFSETQ. Trimming left V 4 bases short and J 0 bases short, with 8 bases between. The CDR3 is made up of 14 amino acids. The CDR3 nucleotides are TGCGCCAGCAGCCCCCCGGGCTCTGGAAACACCATATATTTT. Residues: CASSPPGSGNTIYF. Full variable domain (outside the CDR3, taken from reference TRBV5-1 and TRBJ1-3): KAGVTQTPRYLIKTRGQQVTLSCSPISGHRSVSWYQQTPGQGLQFLFEYFSETQRNKGNFPGRFSGRQFSNSRSEMNVSTLELGDSALYLCASSPPGSGNTIYFGEGSWLTVV.

This sequence joins TRBV28 and TRBJ2-7; TRBD1 is a possible D gene (5 bases). The ends were cut back, 6 bases at V and 2 bases at J, with 14 bases in the middle. The germline V gene encodes CDR1 MDHEN and CDR2 SYDVKM. CDR3 length equals 14 residues. CDR3 DNA: TGTGCCAGCAGCCCCCTAAAGGGGCCCTACGAGCAGTACTTC. Residues: CASSPLKGPYEQYF.

The chain is built from TRBV6-1 and TRBJ2-1; 7 positions match TRBD1. Germline V lookup: CDR1 MNHNS, CDR2 SASEGT. The CDR3 consists of 15 residues. The J segment lost 1 base and the V segment lost 9 bases, leaving 9 bases of the junction unmatched. The CDR3 DNA sequence: TGTGCCAGTGAATACTCCAGGGGGTCCTACAATGAGCAGTTCTTC. It specifies CASEYSRGSYNEQFF.

The chain has TRBV28 and TRBJ2-5; D gene ambiguous. There are 11 residues in the CDR3. V lost 2 bases to trimming and J lost 5 bases, with 3 bases between them. Germline CDR1 MDHEN, CDR2 SYDVKM. The CDR3, as DNA: TGTGCCAGCAGTTTAGACGAGACCCAGTACTTC. Its translation is CASSLDETQYF.

The J gene is TRBJ2-7, the V gene TRBV10-2; D call uncertain. This CDR3 region has 13 residues. With 0 bases removed from V and 1 base from J, the gap between germline ends came to 4 bases. The germline V gene has CDR1 WSHSY and CDR2 SAAADI. CDR3 region: CASSESVSYEQYF. The CDR3 DNA reads as TGCGCCAGCAGTGAGTCGGTGTCCTACGAGCAGTACTTC.

This clone was found once. This chain connects TRBV25-1 to TRBJ2-2, with D unclear. This CDR3 has 13 amino acids. Trimming pared 1 base from V and 4 bases from J, leaving 4 bases between. Germline V gene sequence: CDR1 MGHDK, CDR2 SYGVNS. The DNA for the CDR3 is TGTGCCAGCAGTGAATTGTCCACCGGGGAGCTGTTTTTT. Protein sequence: CASSELSTGELFF.

This clone was counted once. The chain joins TRBV19 to TRBJ2-5; D gene uncertain. This CDR3 comprises 14 residues. Deletions cut 1 base from V and 2 bases from J, with 8 bases between. The germline V gene encodes CDR1 LNHDA and CDR2 SQIVND (reference sequence). The CDR3 DNA is TGTGCCAGTAGTATAGGAGCATTACAAGAGACCCAGTACTTC. Translated: CASSIGALQETQYF.

V usage is TRBV27 and J usage is TRBJ2-7; TRBD1 is a possible D gene (6 bases). Trimming shortened V by 3 bases and J by 3 bases, and 12 bases separated the two germline ends. Germline V gene sequence: CDR1 MNHEY, CDR2 SMNVEV (reference sequence). CDR3 length: 14 residues. The CDR3 DNA sequence: TGTGCCAGCAGTTTGTCCGGGACACACTACGAGCAGTACTTC. Translation: CASSLSGTHYEQYF.